The subject of this entry is one T cell receptor (beta chain). Its antigen is not known. This sample stems from a study of cytomegalovirus exposure and HLA in healthy donors. Broader study findings: Associated with cytomegalovirus, according to the listing, were some 150 TCR beta chains. As confirmed in vitro, a few CMV-associated chains were specific for CMV antigens. Presence/absence analyses took donor sequencing depth as roughly uniform.

CDR1 is MNHEY, CDR2 SMNVEV, per germline (reference sequence). Trimming removed 4 bases at V and 0 bases at J, with 12 bases between. There are 15 residues in the CDR3. PCR employed 60 Vbeta and 13 Jbeta primers. Assay: immunoSEQ multiplex PCR; the TCRdb copy retains only in-frame clones and omits some. The sample has approximately 70,000 clones, roughly 79% seen once. This clonotype was sampled from a man aged 50 or older in good health and CMV-seronegative. The V and J genes are TRBV27 and TRBJ1-1, with D perhaps matching TRBD1 (6 bases). The sample comprised PBMCs. The CDR3 loop reads CASSSGRGMNTEAFF. The CDR3 nucleotides read TGTGCCAGCAGTTCCGGCAGGGGTATGAACACTGAAGCTTTCTTT.